A selection of T cell receptor beta chains follows, all from one sample in a study of blood T cells in healthy people across ages. TCRdb re-called the 5' RACE reads with MiXCR, one entry per CDR3 protein. The sample holds some 890,000 distinct CDR3 sequences; just under 30% are singletons and the top ten take more than 8.5%. The same sample was also studied in work on T cells of mothers and their children.

Source material: blood. These receptors all come from a woman aged 40 to 50 in good health. CDR3s include the opening cysteine and the closing phenylalanine or tryptophan. D genes are given only for firm matches. Where a row states a size, it is once, few, many or the class of an expanded clone; other rows omit it.

j_call v_call cdr3_length d_call clone_size cdr3_aa cdr3_nt
TRBJ2-1 TRBV28 15 TRBD1 . CAIRGTGGFYNEQFF TGTGCCATCAGGGGGACAGGGGGCTTTTACAATGAGCAGTTCTTC
TRBJ2-1 TRBV20-1 19 TRBD2 many CSALSGTSGGGSSYNEQFF TGCAGTGCTCTCTCCGGGACTAGCGGGGGGGGTAGCTCCTACAATGAGCAGTTCTTC
TRBJ2-1 TRBV30 14 . . CAWSKGGGYNEQFF TGTGCCTGGAGTAAGGGAGGGGGCTACAATGAGCAGTTCTTC
TRBJ2-5 TRBV12-3/TRBV12-4 13 . . CASSLLELGTQYF TGTGCCAGCAGTTTATTGGAGCTGGGGACCCAGTACTTC
TRBJ2-6 TRBV28 16 . . CASSLLGFGGANVLTF TGTGCCAGCAGTTTATTGGGGTTCGGCGGGGCCAACGTCCTGACTTTC
TRBJ2-1 TRBV14 15 TRBD2 . CASSPTSGVMYEQFF TGTGCCAGCAGCCCGACTAGCGGGGTTATGTATGAGCAGTTCTTC
TRBJ2-2 TRBV12-3/TRBV12-4 14 . once CASSFSAVTGELFF TGTGCCAGCAGTTTTTCGGCTGTCACCGGGGAGCTGTTTTTT
TRBJ1-2 TRBV7-6 16 . few CASSLEDGSPNHGYTF TGTGCCAGCAGCTTAGAAGACGGCAGCCCAAACCATGGCTACACCTTC
TRBJ2-7 TRBV6-5 15 TRBD1 many CASSRSQGSTDEQYF TGTGCCAGCAGCCGATCACAGGGGTCGACAGACGAGCAGTACTTC
TRBJ2-1 TRBV7-9 15 TRBD2 . CASSLEAGGPAEQFF TGTGCCAGCAGCTTAGAGGCGGGGGGGCCGGCTGAGCAGTTCTTC
TRBJ2-1 TRBV20-1 13 . . CSATTRVGNEQFF TGCAGTGCTACCACCAGGGTCGGCAATGAGCAGTTCTTC
TRBJ1-2 TRBV28 15 . few CASRNPGVLLYGYTF TGTGCCAGCAGAAACCCGGGTGTTTTGCTCTATGGCTACACCTTC
TRBJ2-7 TRBV20-1 13 . . CRVPMGTTYEQYF TGCAGGGTTCCCATGGGCACTACCTACGAGCAGTACTTC
TRBJ1-5 TRBV7-6 15 . . CASSLEGDPRQPQHF TGTGCCAGCAGCTTAGAGGGGGACCCTCGGCAGCCCCAGCATTTT
TRBJ2-3 TRBV14 14 . . CASSQGIETDTQYF TGTGCCAGCAGCCAAGGAATAGAAACAGATACGCAGTATTTT
TRBJ2-7 TRBV25-1 15 . few CASSARGGHYYEQYF TGTGCCAGCAGTGCGCGAGGGGGACATTACTACGAGCAGTACTTC
TRBJ2-1 TRBV28 15 . many CASSEGGNNYNEQFF TGTGCCAGTTCGGAGGGGGGGAATAACTACAATGAGCAGTTCTTC
TRBJ1-6 TRBV28 15 . . CASIRPGSSNSPLHF TGTGCCAGCATCCGGCCGGGTTCAAGTAATTCACCCCTCCACTTT
TRBJ2-5 TRBV20-1 14 . many CSARVSTDQETQYF TGCAGTGCTAGAGTCTCGACAGACCAAGAGACCCAGTACTTC
TRBJ1-4 TRBV7-8 14 . . CASSLVGDGEKLFF TGTGCCAGCAGCCTAGTGGGGGACGGTGAAAAACTGTTTTTT
TRBJ2-7 TRBV6-2/TRBV6-3 16 . many CASTHALGRGSDEQYF TGTGCCAGCACCCACGCGTTGGGCAGGGGATCGGACGAGCAGTACTTC
TRBJ1-5 TRBV7-2 14 . . CASSSSANNQPQHF TGTGCCAGCAGCTCAAGCGCGAACAATCAGCCCCAGCATTTT
TRBJ1-2 TRBV4-1 16 . . CASSQALRGFIYGYTF TGCGCCAGCAGCCAAGCCCTGAGGGGATTTATCTATGGCTACACCTTC
TRBJ1-1 TRBV7-9 15 TRBD1 many CASSPPAQGFTEAFF TGTGCCAGCAGCCCCCCGGCACAGGGGTTCACTGAAGCTTTCTTT
TRBJ2-7 TRBV20-1 15 TRBD2 few CGAPRAGGLLHEQYF TGCGGTGCCCCGCGGGCGGGGGGTCTTCTCCACGAGCAGTACTTC
TRBJ2-1 TRBV11-2 15 . many CASSSSSGMRNEQFF TGTGCCAGCAGCTCTTCGTCAGGGATGCGCAATGAGCAGTTCTTC
TRBJ2-1 TRBV10-3 14 TRBD2 many CAIRAGGPVNEQFF TGTGCCATCAGGGCGGGGGGGCCTGTCAATGAGCAGTTCTTC
TRBJ2-3 TRBV6-5 16 . . CASRATGNSRTDTQYF TGTGCCAGCAGAGCAACAGGGAACAGTAGGACAGATACGCAGTATTTT
TRBJ2-7 TRBV3-1 13 . few CASSPLTGNEQYF TGTGCCAGCAGCCCCTTGACGGGTAACGAGCAGTACTTC
TRBJ1-6 TRBV6-4 14 . many CASSVDGPNSPLHF TGTGCCAGCAGTGTTGACGGTCCTAATTCACCCCTCCACTTT